Each of the 4 T cell receptor beta chains below was sequenced from the same sample in a study of OX40 agonist ivuxolimab in advanced cancers. Some clones are missing from TCRdb's copy, which holds only in-frame ones; the method was immunoSEQ multiplex PCR. The repertoire consists of over 65,000 clones, with 75% to 90% occurring once and the leading ten covering approximately 2.2%. Here the sequenced sample was CD4+ or CD8+ T cells sorted from blood, taken in a trial of the OX40 agonist ivuxolimab. The receptors here all came from an adult with an advanced solid tumor such as melanoma, head and neck, liver or kidney cancer.

This clone was observed a handful of times. This chain joins TRBV7-9 and TRBJ1-3; a weak D match, TRBD1 (6 bases). Germline V gene data show CDR1 as SEHNR and CDR2 as FQNEAQ (reference sequence). V gave up 2 bases and J gave up 8 bases, with 10 bases separating them. This CDR3 is 13 amino acids long. The CDR3 DNA sequence: TGTGCCAGCAGCTTATGGGGGGCTGACACCATATATTTT. Its translation: CASSLWGADTIYF.

The chain couples TRBV7-9 to TRBJ1-3; TRBD1 matches 7 bases. The CDR3 is 14 residues long. After removal of 6 bases from V and 2 bases from J, the junction contained 4 bases not matched to a gene. Germline CDR1 reads SEHNR; CDR2 reads FQNEAQ (reference sequence). The CDR3 sequence is CASRAGTAGNTIYF. CDR3 coding DNA: TGTGCCAGCAGGGCCGGGACAGCTGGAAACACCATATATTTT.

The chain is built from TRBV28 and TRBJ1-1, with D hard to call. The germline V gene encodes CDR1 MDHEN and CDR2 SYDVKM. This CDR3 is 15 amino acids long. V lost 7 bases and J 0 bases, leaving 15 bases between the germline ends. The chain's CDR3 is CASTQEDPVNTEAFF. In DNA form, the CDR3 reads TGTGCCAGCACCCAAGAGGATCCGGTGAACACTGAAGCTTTCTTT.

J is TRBJ2-1 and V is TRBV18; D is possibly TRBD1 or TRBD2 (5 bases each). The ends were cut back, 3 bases at V and 5 bases at J, with 14 bases in the middle. Per the germline V gene, CDR1 is KGHSH and CDR2 is LQKENI. This CDR3 comprises 15 residues. CDR3 in DNA: TGTGCCAGCTCACCTGGGACGGGGAAGAACAATGAGCAGTTCTTC. The encoded protein is CASSPGTGKNNEQFF.